The 22 T cell receptor beta chains presented below share a single source sample, sequenced in a study of cytomegalovirus exposure and HLA in healthy donors (dated by TCRdb to the late 2010s). The library was produced with the immunoSEQ multiplex PCR assay. For the multiplex PCR, a mixture combining 60 forward primers for TCR Vbeta segments and 13 reverse primers for TCR Jbeta segments was used. Entries here come from immuneACCESS through TCRdb and include only in-frame sequences with V and J called. Some clones fail to appear in such tables; in the studies checked, an unresolved V gene covers under half of the shortfall, and the cause of the remainder is unknown. Here the sample has tens of thousands of clones; nearly 80% occur a single time. 3.5% to 4.5% of the sample is held by the ten biggest clonotypes. Source material: PBMCs. The receptors stem from a man aged 35 to 55 in good health and CMV-seronegative.

The genes are TRBV28 and TRBJ2-2, with 8 bases matching TRBD1. V dropped 4 bases and J dropped 2; count of bases not matched to a gene: 9. Germline V gene lookup returns CDR1 MDHEN and CDR2 SYDVKM. This CDR3 comprises 17 residues. The CDR3 coding sequence is TGTGCCAGCAGTTCTGGACAGGGAAGAAGAAACACCGGGGAGCTGTTTTTT. Translated, it gives CASSSGQGRRNTGELFF.

The chain couples TRBV13 to TRBJ2-2; D not certain. This CDR3 has 15 residues. Trimming removed 3 bases at V and 6 bases at J, with 14 bases between. CDR1 is PRHDT, CDR2 FYEKMQ, per germline (reference sequence). CDR3 region: CASSLINASPGELFF. CDR3 bases: TGTGCCAGCAGCTTGATCAACGCGTCCCCCGGGGAGCTGTTTTTT.

This clone has only a few counts. The V gene is TRBV6-6, the J gene TRBJ2-5; 7 bases match TRBD1. Near its end, the DNA agrees better with TRBJ2-7, so the J call may be wrong. In germline, CDR1 is MNHNY, CDR2 SVGAGI (reference sequence). This CDR3 is built from 16 residues. Written as DNA, the CDR3 is TGTGCCAGCAGTTCTTTCTCCGGGACAGATTCCTACGAGCAGTACTTC. The encoded protein is CASSSFSGTDSYEQYF.

This chain links TRBV30 with TRBJ2-7, with D perhaps matching TRBD2 (7 bases). CDR1 GTSNPN and CDR2 SVGIG come from the germline V gene (reference sequence). The CDR3 spans 11 residues. Trimming cost V 3 bases and J 8 bases, with 11 bases left between them. The chain's CDR3 is CAWSGGTKQYF. The CDR3 DNA reads TGTGCCTGGAGCGGGGGGACAAAGCAGTACTTC.

The gene calls are TRBV5-3 and TRBJ1-2; D is possibly TRBD1 (6 bases). TRBV5-3 qualifies as an ORF whose function is uncertain. V was shortened by 1 base and J by 4 bases, with 11 bases between the two germline ends. The CDR3 length is 14 residues. This chain's CDR3 is CARSLKRGIYGYTF. The CDR3 DNA sequence: TGTGCCAGAAGCTTGAAGAGGGGGATCTATGGCTACACCTTC.

V gene TRBV9 combines with J gene TRBJ2-1; the match to TRBD1 covers 10 bases. Germline V gives CDR1 SGDLS, CDR2 YYNGEE. Trimming took 3 bases from V and 0 from J; bases not matched to a gene: 0. There are 15 residues in the CDR3. CDR3 DNA sequence: TGTGCCAGCAGCGGGACAGGGGGCTCCTACAATGAGCAGTTCTTC. This translates into CASSGTGGSYNEQFF. The variable domain in full, with the rest retrieved from reference TRBV9 and TRBJ2-1, is DSGVTQTPKHLITATGQRVTLRCSPRSGDLSVYWYQQSLDQGLQFLIQYYNGEERAKGNILERFSAQQFPDLHSELNLSSLELGDSALYFCASSGTGGSYNEQFFGPGTRLTVL.

This clone was seen just once. The chain joins TRBV7-3 to TRBJ2-5; 8 positions agree with TRBD1. The CDR3 spans 15 residues. Germline CDR1 SGHTA, CDR2 FQGTGA. V shed 6 bases and J 5 bases; nucleotides not matched to a gene: 11. DNA of the CDR3: TGTGCCAGCAGTGACCTTGGCAGGGGGCAGGAGACCCAGTACTTC. This sequence encodes CASSDLGRGQETQYF.

The chain is built from TRBV10-2 and TRBJ1-2, with D uncertain. With 2 bases removed from V and 0 bases from J, the gap between germline ends came to 10 bases. The CDR3 has 15 residues. CDR1 and CDR2 (germline): WSHSY, SAAADI. This CDR3 is CASSEMSTTNYGYTF. DNA of the CDR3: TGCGCCAGCAGTGAGATGTCCACAACTAACTATGGCTACACCTTC.

The V gene is TRBV4-1, the J gene TRBJ2-7, with 11 positions matching TRBD2. V lost 2 bases and J lost 5; bases outside the gene matches: 5. CDR1 and CDR2 (germline): MGHRA, YSYEKL. CDR3 length: 15 amino acids. The CDR3 DNA reads TGCGCCAGCAGCCAAATAGCGGGAGGGGTCGACGAGCAGTACTTC. Translated: CASSQIAGGVDEQYF.

CDR3 residues: CASSLGAGGRNEQFF. The DNA for the CDR3 is TGTGCCAGCAGCTTAGGGGCGGGAGGCAGGAATGAGCAGTTCTTC. The J gene is TRBJ2-1, the V gene TRBV7-9, with 8 bases matching TRBD2. V dropped 1 base and J dropped 7; count of bases not matched to a gene: 6. Germline lookup yields CDR1 SEHNR and CDR2 FQNEAQ (reference sequence). The CDR3 runs to 15 residues. Full variable domain (remainder filled in from reference TRBV7-9 and TRBJ2-1): DTGVSQNPRHKITKRGQNVTFRCDPISEHNRLYWYRQTLGQGPEFLTYFQNEAQLEKSRLLSDRFSAERPKGSFSTLEIQRTEQGDSAMYLCASSLGAGGRNEQFFGPGTRLTVL.

This clone is termed medium-sized. The V gene is TRBV5-8, the J gene TRBJ2-1; a weak D match, TRBD1 (7 bases). Germline V gene lookup returns CDR1 SGHTS and CDR2 YDEGEE. This CDR3 spans 13 amino acids. V lost 3 bases and J lost 5, with 9 bases in between. The chain's CDR3 is CASSSGGNNEQFF. CDR3 bases: TGTGCCAGCAGCTCAGGGGGGAACAATGAGCAGTTCTTC.

This chain joins TRBV5-1 and TRBJ1-2; 9 bases align to TRBD1. There are 13 residues in the CDR3. Trimming cost V 3 bases and J 5 bases; bases outside gene matches: 2. Looked up from germline, CDR1 is SGHRS and CDR2 is YFSETQ. CDR3 region: CASSWDRDYGYTF. The CDR3 DNA follows: TGCGCCAGCAGCTGGGACAGGGATTATGGCTACACCTTC. Full variable domain (remainder filled in from reference TRBV5-1 and TRBJ1-2): KAGVTQTPRYLIKTRGQQVTLSCSPISGHRSVSWYQQTPGQGLQFLFEYFSETQRNKGNFPGRFSGRQFSNSRSEMNVSTLELGDSALYLCASSWDRDYGYTFGSGTRLTVV.

V usage is TRBV11-3 and J usage is TRBJ2-7; a weak D match, TRBD1 (5 bases). The germline V gene has CDR1 SGHNT and CDR2 YENEEA. V gave up 2 bases and J gave up 6 bases, with 14 bases separating them. The CDR3 runs 14 residues. CDR3 sequence: CASSLRAGIREQYF. Written as DNA, the CDR3 is TGTGCCAGCAGCTTAAGGGCAGGGATACGCGAGCAGTACTTC. Full variable domain (remainder filled in from reference TRBV11-3 and TRBJ2-7): EAGVVQSPRYKIIEKKQPVAFWCNPISGHNTLYWYLQNLGQGPELLIRYENEEAVDDSQLPKDRFSAERLKGVDSTLKIQPAELGDSAVYLCASSLRAGIREQYFGPGTRLTVT.

This clone was detected once. This chain connects TRBV5-1 to TRBJ2-7, with D possibly matching TRBD2 (5 bases). This CDR3 is 15 amino acids long. Looked up from germline, CDR1 is SGHRS and CDR2 is YFSETQ. V was shortened by 0 bases and J by 3 bases, with 13 bases between the two germline ends. The CDR3 region is CASSLAGVKNYEQYF. The CDR3 DNA sequence: TGCGCCAGCAGCTTGGCCGGGGTCAAAAACTACGAGCAGTACTTC. Looking up the rest from reference TRBV5-1 and TRBJ2-7 gives the full variable domain: KAGVTQTPRYLIKTRGQQVTLSCSPISGHRSVSWYQQTPGQGLQFLFEYFSETQRNKGNFPGRFSGRQFSNSRSEMNVSTLELGDSALYLCASSLAGVKNYEQYFGPGTRLTVT.

The rearrangement joins TRBV7-9 to TRBJ2-5, with TRBD2 matching over 11 bases. Germline trimming cut 2 bases from V and 3 bases from J; bases unmatched to any gene: 8. Looked up from germline, CDR1 is SEHNR and CDR2 is FQNEAQ (reference sequence). The CDR3 is made up of 17 amino acids. The CDR3 DNA reads as TGTGCCAGCAGCTTAATAGGGATGACTAGCGGGGAAGAGACCCAGTACTTC. It yields the protein CASSLIGMTSGEETQYF.

The chain employs TRBV10-1 and TRBJ1-1; perhaps TRBD1 as D (5 bases). Trimming stripped 2 bases from V and 4 bases from J, with 11 bases between. Germline V gives CDR1 WNHNN, CDR2 SYGVQD (reference sequence). The length of the CDR3 is 14 residues. CDR3 coding DNA: TGCGCCAGCAGTGAGGCGGGGGTAGCCACTGAAGCTTTCTTT. Protein sequence: CASSEAGVATEAFF.

The V call is TRBV19, the J call TRBJ2-3; D unclear. In germline, CDR1 is LNHDA, CDR2 SQIVND (reference sequence). This CDR3 has 13 residues. Trimming took off 4 bases at V and 0 bases at J, with 5 bases between the two ends. CDR3 DNA: TGTGCCAGTAGTACCCTCAGCACAGATACGCAGTATTTT. Encoded protein: CASSTLSTDTQYF.

V usage is TRBV9 and J usage is TRBJ2-1; 7 bases agree with TRBD2. J was trimmed by 0 bases and V by 3 bases; bases with no gene match: 3. This CDR3 is 15 amino acids long. Per germline, CDR1 SGDLS and CDR2 YYNGEE. CDR3 protein: CASSDGRSSYNEQFF. The CDR3 DNA reads as TGTGCCAGCAGCGACGGGAGGAGCTCCTACAATGAGCAGTTCTTC.

This rearrangement joins TRBV4-2 to TRBJ2-1, with D perhaps TRBD2 (5 bases). The CDR3 sequence is 17 residues long. Trimming took off 1 base at V and 4 bases at J, with 17 bases between the two ends. Germline assignment: CDR1 LGHNA and CDR2 YNFKEQ. This CDR3 is CASSQAPAGLPYNEQFF. The CDR3, as DNA: TGTGCCAGCAGCCAAGCCCCCGCGGGCCTCCCGTACAATGAGCAGTTCTTC.

The CDR3 spells CASSLGMGSNQPQHF. Here the CDR3 DNA reads TGTGCCAGCAGTCTCGGGATGGGGAGCAATCAGCCCCAGCATTTT. The chain uses TRBV6-6 and TRBJ1-5; D unclear. V was cut by 5 bases and J by 1 base, with 12 bases left in between. Germline values: CDR1 MNHNY, CDR2 SVGAGI (reference sequence). The CDR3 sequence is 15 residues long.

The V gene is TRBV19, the J gene TRBJ1-1; 7 positions match TRBD1. This CDR3 has 16 residues. Germline CDR1 and CDR2: LNHDA and SQIVND (reference sequence). Trimming at V came to 3 bases and at J to 5 bases, leaving 12 bases not matched to a gene. CDR3 sequence reads: CASSILPGQKMTEAFF. DNA of the CDR3: TGTGCCAGTAGTATTTTGCCGGGACAGAAAATGACTGAAGCTTTCTTT.

The chain couples TRBV25-1 to TRBJ2-3; 7 bases match TRBD2. Per germline, CDR1 MGHDK and CDR2 SYGVNS. Unmatched junction bases numbered 7, after V lost 4 bases and J lost 3 bases. This CDR3 comprises 15 residues. Here the CDR3 reads CASSVGGSSTDTQYF. CDR3 nucleotides: TGTGCCAGCAGTGTTGGCGGGAGCTCAACAGATACGCAGTATTTT.